These T cell receptor beta chains were read from a single sample in a study of cytomegalovirus exposure and HLA in healthy donors. Data came from immunoSEQ multiplex PCR; TCRdb stores just in-frame clones and leaves some out. The repertoire holds about 150,000 clones, 86% seen once, with approximately 20% in the top ten. Sequenced sample: PBMCs. The receptors were gathered from a man between 18 and 29 years old in good health and CMV-seropositive. Each CDR3 is given with its conserved first and last residue. The D gene is left open where the match is weak. The size entry is marked missing in some rows and otherwise reads once, few, many or a size class.

V gene	clone size	J gene	D gene	CDR3 protein	CDR3 DNA
TRBV7-9	-	TRBJ1-3	-	CASSPGQFSGNTIYF	TGTGCCAGCAGCCCTGGACAGTTCTCTGGAAACACCATATATTTT
TRBV19	-	TRBJ1-5	TRBD1	CASNGLTGGAGQPQHF	TGTGCCAGTAATGGCCTGACAGGGGGCGCGGGTCAGCCCCAGCATTTT
TRBV25-1	-	TRBJ2-7	TRBD2	CASSEGGAYEQYF	TGTGCCAGCAGTGAAGGGGGGGCCTACGAGCAGTACTTC
TRBV7-9	-	TRBJ2-7	TRBD1	CATSDRGNFEQYF	TGTGCCACCTCTGACAGGGGAAATTTCGAGCAGTACTTC
TRBV11-2	-	TRBJ2-1	-	CASNRRVDNEQFF	TGTGCCAGCAACAGGAGGGTGGACAATGAGCAGTTCTTC
TRBV4-3	once	TRBJ2-3	TRBD2	CASSQKGLAGGFDTQYF	TGCGCCAGCAGCCAAAAGGGACTAGCGGGAGGGTTTGATACGCAGTATTTT
TRBV7-2	-	TRBJ1-5	-	CASSFDSSNQPQHF	TGTGCCAGCAGCTTTGACAGTTCCAATCAGCCCCAGCATTTT
TRBV18	-	TRBJ1-1	-	CASSPNRERAFF	TGTGCCAGCTCACCAAACCGGGAGAGAGCTTTCTTT
TRBV5-1	-	TRBJ2-7	-	CASSLALGDTSYEQYF	TGCGCCAGCAGCTTGGCCCTGGGGGACACTTCCTACGAGCAGTACTTC
TRBV27	-	TRBJ1-1	-	CASSLVRGTAEAFF	TGTGCCAGCAGTTTGGTAAGGGGCACCGCTGAAGCTTTCTTT
TRBV30	-	TRBJ2-7	-	CAWSVPWVGAYEQYF	TGTGCCTGGAGTGTTCCTTGGGTAGGGGCCTACGAGCAGTACTTC
TRBV9	-	TRBJ2-1	-	CASSVEMSGEQFF	TGTGCCAGCAGCGTAGAGATGAGTGGTGAGCAGTTCTTC
TRBV2	-	TRBJ2-3	-	CASSEAKGGTDTQYF	TGTGCCAGCAGTGAAGCGAAAGGGGGCACAGATACGCAGTATTTT
TRBV5-1	-	TRBJ2-7	TRBD1	CASSSGQGSYEQYF	TGCGCCAGCAGCTCCGGACAGGGCTCCTACGAGCAGTACTTC
TRBV15	once	TRBJ2-1	TRBD1	CATDRGTGNNEQFF	TGTGCCACCGACCGCGGGACAGGAAACAATGAGCAGTTCTTC
TRBV4-1	-	TRBJ2-7	TRBD2	CASSQRLAGPYEQYF	TGCGCCAGCAGCCAACGACTAGCGGGTCCCTACGAGCAGTACTTC
TRBV6-5	-	TRBJ2-2	-	CASSYRGGLGGELFF	TGTGCCAGCAGTTACAGGGGGGGCCTTGGCGGGGAGCTGTTTTTT
TRBV15	-	TRBJ2-6	-	CATSRLSGANVLTF	TGTGCCACCAGCCGACTCTCTGGGGCCAACGTCCTGACTTTC
TRBV7-2	-	TRBJ2-6	TRBD1	CASSLEAGGSSGANVLTF	TGTGCCAGCAGCTTAGAAGCAGGGGGTTCCTCTGGGGCCAACGTCCTGACTTTC
TRBV7-6	few	TRBJ2-3	-	CASSLISDTQYF	TGTGCCAGCAGCTTAATCTCAGATACGCAGTATTTT